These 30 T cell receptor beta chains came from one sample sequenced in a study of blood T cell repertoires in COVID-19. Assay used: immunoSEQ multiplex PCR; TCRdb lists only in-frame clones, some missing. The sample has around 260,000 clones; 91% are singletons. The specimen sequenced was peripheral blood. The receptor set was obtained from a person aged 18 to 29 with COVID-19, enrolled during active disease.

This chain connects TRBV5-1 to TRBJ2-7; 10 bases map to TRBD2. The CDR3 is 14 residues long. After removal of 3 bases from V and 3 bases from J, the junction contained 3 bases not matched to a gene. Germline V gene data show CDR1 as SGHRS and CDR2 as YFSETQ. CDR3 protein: CASSSSSGSYEQYF. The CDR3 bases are TGCGCCAGCAGCTCGTCTAGCGGGAGCTACGAGCAGTACTTC.

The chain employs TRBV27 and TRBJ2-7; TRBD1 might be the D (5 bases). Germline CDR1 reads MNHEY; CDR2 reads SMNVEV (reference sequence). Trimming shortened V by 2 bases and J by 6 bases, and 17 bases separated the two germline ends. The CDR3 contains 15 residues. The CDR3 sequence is CASSLAQGHFGEQYF. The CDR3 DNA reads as TGTGCCAGCAGTTTAGCGCAGGGCCATTTCGGCGAGCAGTACTTC.

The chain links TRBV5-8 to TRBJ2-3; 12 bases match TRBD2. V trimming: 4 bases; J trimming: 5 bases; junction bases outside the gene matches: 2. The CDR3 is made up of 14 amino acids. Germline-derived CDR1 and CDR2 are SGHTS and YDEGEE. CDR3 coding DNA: TGTGCCAGCAGCCCACTAGCGGGAGGAGATACGCAGTATTTT. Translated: CASSPLAGGDTQYF.

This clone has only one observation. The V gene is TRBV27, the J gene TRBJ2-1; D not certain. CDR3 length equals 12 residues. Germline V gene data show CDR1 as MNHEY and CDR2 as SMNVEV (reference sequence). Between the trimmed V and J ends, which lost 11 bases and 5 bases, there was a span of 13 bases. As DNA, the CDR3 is TGTGCCCGCCTCGACGGAGACAATGAGCAGTTCTTC. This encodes CARLDGDNEQFF.

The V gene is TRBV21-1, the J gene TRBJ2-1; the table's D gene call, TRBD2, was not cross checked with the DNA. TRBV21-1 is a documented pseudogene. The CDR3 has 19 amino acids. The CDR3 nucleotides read TGTGCCAGCAGCCACAGGTCTAGGAAGGGACTAGCGTACAGAAATGAGCAGTTCTTC. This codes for CASSHRSRKGLAYRNEQFF.

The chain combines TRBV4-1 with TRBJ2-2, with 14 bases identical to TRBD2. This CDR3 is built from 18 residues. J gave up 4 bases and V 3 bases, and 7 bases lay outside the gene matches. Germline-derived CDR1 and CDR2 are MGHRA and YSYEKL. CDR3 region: CASSHGTSGSISTGELFF. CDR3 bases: TGCGCCAGCAGCCACGGGACTAGCGGGAGCATAAGCACCGGGGAGCTGTTTTTT.

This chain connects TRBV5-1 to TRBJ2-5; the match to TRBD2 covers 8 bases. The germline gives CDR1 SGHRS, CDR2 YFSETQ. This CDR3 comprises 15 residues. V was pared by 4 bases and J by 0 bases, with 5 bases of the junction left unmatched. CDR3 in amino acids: CASSTTSGYQETQYF. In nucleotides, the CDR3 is TGCGCCAGCAGCACAACTAGCGGATACCAAGAGACCCAGTACTTC.

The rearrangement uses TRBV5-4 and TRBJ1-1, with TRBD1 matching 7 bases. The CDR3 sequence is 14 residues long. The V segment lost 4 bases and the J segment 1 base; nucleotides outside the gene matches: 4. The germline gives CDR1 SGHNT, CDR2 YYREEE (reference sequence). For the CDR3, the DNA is TGTGCCAGCAGCATGACAGGGAAGAACACTGAAGCTTTCTTT. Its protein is CASSMTGKNTEAFF.

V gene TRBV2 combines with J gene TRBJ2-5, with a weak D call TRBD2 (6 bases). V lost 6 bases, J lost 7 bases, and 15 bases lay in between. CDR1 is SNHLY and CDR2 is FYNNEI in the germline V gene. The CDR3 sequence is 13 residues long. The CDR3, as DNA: TGTGCCAGCAGCGCCGATCCCGGGGGGACCCAGTACTTC. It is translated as CASSADPGGTQYF.

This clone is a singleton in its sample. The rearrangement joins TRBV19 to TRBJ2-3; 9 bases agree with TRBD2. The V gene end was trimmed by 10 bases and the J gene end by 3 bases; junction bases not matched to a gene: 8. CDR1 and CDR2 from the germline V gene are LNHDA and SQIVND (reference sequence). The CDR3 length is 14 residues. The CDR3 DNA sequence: TGTGCCACTAAGCGGGAGGAGGGAACAGATACGCAGTATTTT. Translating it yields CATKREEGTDTQYF.

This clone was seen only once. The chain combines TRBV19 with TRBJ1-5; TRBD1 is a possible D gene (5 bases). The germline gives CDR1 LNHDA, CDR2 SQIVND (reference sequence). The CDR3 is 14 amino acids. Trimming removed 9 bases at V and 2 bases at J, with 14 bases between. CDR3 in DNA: TGTGCCAGCACTGATGGAGGGGGCAATCAGCCCCAGCATTTT. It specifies CASTDGGGNQPQHF.

CDR3 region: CASSRQGATGYTF. Here the CDR3 DNA reads TGTGCCAGCAGCCGACAGGGAGCGACTGGCTACACCTTC. This chain connects TRBV6-2 or TRBV6-3 to TRBJ1-2; 7 bases map to TRBD1. Per the germline V gene, CDR1 is MNHEY and CDR2 is SVGEGT. The ends lost 6 bases at V and 7 bases at J; junction bases unmatched: 8. The CDR3 totals 13 residues.

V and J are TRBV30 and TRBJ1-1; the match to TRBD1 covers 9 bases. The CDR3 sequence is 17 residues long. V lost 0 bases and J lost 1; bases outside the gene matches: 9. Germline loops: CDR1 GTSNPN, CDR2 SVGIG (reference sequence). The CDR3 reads CAWSVPGQGYKNTEAFF. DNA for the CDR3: TGTGCCTGGAGTGTTCCGGGACAGGGCTATAAGAACACTGAAGCTTTCTTT.

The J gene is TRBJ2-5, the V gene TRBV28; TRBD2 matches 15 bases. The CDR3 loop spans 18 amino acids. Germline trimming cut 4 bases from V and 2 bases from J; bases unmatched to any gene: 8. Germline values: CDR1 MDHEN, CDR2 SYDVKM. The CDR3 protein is CASSYSGTSGRKQETQYF. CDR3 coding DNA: TGTGCCAGCAGTTACTCCGGGACTAGCGGGAGGAAACAAGAGACCCAGTACTTC.

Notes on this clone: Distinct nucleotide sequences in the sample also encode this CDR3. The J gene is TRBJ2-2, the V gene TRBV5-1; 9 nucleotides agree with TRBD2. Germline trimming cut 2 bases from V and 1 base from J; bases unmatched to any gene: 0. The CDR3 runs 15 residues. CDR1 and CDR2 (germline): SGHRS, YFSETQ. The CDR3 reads CASSLLAGNTGELFF. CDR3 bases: TGCGCCAGCAGCTTACTAGCGGGGAACACCGGGGAGCTGTTTTTT. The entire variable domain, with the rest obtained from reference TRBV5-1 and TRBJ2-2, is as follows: KAGVTQTPRYLIKTRGQQVTLSCSPISGHRSVSWYQQTPGQGLQFLFEYFSETQRNKGNFPGRFSGRQFSNSRSEMNVSTLELGDSALYLCASSLLAGNTGELFFGEGSRLTVL.

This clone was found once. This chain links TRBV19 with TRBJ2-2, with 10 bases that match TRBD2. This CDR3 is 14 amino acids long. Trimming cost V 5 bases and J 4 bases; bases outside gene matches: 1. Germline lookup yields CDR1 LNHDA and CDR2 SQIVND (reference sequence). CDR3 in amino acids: CASSASGSTGELFF. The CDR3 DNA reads TGTGCCAGTAGTGCTAGCGGGAGCACCGGGGAGCTGTTTTTT.

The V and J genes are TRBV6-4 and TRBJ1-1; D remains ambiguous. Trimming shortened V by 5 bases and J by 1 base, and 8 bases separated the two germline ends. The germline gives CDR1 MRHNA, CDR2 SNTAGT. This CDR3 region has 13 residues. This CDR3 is CASSFTENTEAFF. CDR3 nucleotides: TGTGCCAGCAGTTTTACAGAGAACACTGAAGCTTTCTTT.

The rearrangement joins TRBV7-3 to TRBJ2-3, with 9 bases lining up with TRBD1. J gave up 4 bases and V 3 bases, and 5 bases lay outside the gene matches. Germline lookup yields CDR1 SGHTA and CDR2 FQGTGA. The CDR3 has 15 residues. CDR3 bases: TGTGCCAGCAGCTTCACAGGGGGCAGGTCAGATACGCAGTATTTT. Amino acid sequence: CASSFTGGRSDTQYF.

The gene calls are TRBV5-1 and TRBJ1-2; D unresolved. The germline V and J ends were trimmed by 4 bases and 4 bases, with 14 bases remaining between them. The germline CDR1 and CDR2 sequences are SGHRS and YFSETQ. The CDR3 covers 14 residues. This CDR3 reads CASSRDRGGYGYTF. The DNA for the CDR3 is TGCGCCAGCAGCCGTGACCGAGGCGGCTATGGCTACACCTTC.

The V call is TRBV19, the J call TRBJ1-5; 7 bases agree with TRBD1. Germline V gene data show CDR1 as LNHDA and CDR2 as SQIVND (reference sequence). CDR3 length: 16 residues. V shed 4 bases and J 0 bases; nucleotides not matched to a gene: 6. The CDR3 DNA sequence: TGTGCCAGTAGTACCCAGACAGGGTATAGCAATCAGCCCCAGCATTTT. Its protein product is CASSTQTGYSNQPQHF.

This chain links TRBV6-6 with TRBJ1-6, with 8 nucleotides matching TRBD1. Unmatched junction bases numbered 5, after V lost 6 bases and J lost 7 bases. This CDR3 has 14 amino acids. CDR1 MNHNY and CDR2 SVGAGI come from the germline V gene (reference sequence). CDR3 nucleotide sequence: TGTGCCAGCAGCGGGACAGGACGCAATTCACCCCTCCACTTT. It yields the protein CASSGTGRNSPLHF.

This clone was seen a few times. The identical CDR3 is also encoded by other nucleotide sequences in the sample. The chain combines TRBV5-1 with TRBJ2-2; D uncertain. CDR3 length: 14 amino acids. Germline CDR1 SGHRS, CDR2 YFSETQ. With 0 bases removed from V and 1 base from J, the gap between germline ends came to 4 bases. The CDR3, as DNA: TGCGCCAGCAGCTTGGTACAGAACACCGGGGAGCTGTTTTTT. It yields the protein CASSLVQNTGELFF.

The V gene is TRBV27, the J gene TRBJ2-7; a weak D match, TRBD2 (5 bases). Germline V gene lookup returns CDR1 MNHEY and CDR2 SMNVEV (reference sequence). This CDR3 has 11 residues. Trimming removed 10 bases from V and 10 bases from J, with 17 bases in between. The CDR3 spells CAIKFAGIQYF. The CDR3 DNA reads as TGTGCCATCAAATTTGCCGGGATACAGTACTTC.

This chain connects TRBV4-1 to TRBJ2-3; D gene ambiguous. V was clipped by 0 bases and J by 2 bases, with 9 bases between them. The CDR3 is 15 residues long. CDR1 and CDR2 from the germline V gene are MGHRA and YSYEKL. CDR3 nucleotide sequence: TGCGCCAGCAGCCAAGAGAGATGGGCCACAGATACGCAGTATTTT. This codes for CASSQERWATDTQYF.

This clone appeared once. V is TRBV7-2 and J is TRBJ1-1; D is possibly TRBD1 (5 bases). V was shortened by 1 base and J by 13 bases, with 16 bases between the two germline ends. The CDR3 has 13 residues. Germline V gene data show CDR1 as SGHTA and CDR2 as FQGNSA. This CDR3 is CASSLERAGAGFF. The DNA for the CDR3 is TGTGCCAGCAGCTTAGAGCGGGCTGGGGCAGGTTTCTTT.

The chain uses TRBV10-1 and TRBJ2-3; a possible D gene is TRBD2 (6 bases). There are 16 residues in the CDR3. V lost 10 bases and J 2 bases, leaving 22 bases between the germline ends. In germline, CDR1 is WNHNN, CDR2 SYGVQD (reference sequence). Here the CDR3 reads CATGDGGSPNTDTQYF. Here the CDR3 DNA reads TGCGCCACCGGGGACGGGGGATCACCGAACACAGATACGCAGTATTTT.

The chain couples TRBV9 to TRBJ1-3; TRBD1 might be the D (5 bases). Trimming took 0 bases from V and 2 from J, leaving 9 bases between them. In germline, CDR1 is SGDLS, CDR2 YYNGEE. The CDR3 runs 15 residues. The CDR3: CASSVEGRAGNTIYF. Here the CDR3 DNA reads TGTGCCAGCAGCGTAGAAGGCAGGGCTGGAAACACCATATATTTT.

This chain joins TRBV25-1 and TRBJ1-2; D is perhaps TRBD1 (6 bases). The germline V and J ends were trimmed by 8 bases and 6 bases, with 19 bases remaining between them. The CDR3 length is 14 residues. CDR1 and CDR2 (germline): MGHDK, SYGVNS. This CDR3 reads CASSRGQGRDGYTF. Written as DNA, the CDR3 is TGTGCCAGCTCCCGCGGGCAGGGGAGGGATGGCTACACCTTC.

In DNA, the CDR3 is TGTGCCACCAGCAGAGAGGCCGGGAGGGAAGAGACCCAGTACTTC. It codes for CATSREAGREETQYF. This chain uses TRBV15 with TRBJ2-5; 8 bases agree with TRBD2. The germline V gene encodes CDR1 LNHNV and CDR2 YYDKDF (reference sequence). The CDR3 has 15 amino acids. J gave up 3 bases and V 0 bases, and 3 bases lay outside the gene matches.

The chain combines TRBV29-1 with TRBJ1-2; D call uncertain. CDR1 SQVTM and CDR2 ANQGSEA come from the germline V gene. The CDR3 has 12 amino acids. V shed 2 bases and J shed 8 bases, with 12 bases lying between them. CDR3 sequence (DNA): TGCAGCGTTGAAACGCGGGCGCAAGGCTACACCTTC. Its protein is CSVETRAQGYTF.